The 9 T cell receptor beta chains presented below share a single source sample, sequenced in a study of cytomegalovirus exposure and HLA in healthy donors. PCR amplification relied on 60 Vbeta primers (plus 13 Jbeta primers). Here immunoSEQ multiplex PCR was the method, and the copy in TCRdb shows in-frame clones only, minus some. Of 90,000 to 120,000 clones in the sample, around two thirds were seen once. The sequencing input was PBMCs. These receptors originate from a man in his fifties in good health and CMV-seropositive.

Only one count was recorded for this clone. This chain uses TRBV11-3 with TRBJ1-3; D is ambiguous. CDR3 length equals 13 residues. The V and J ends lost 4 bases and 3 bases respectively, with 7 bases between them. Germline V CDR1 and CDR2: SGHNT, YENEEA. CDR3 bases: TGTGCCAGCAGCTCCTCGGTTGGAAACACCATATATTTT. Translating it yields CASSSSVGNTIYF.

This clone was seen more than once but under ten times. The genes are TRBV7-9 and TRBJ2-1, with 9 bases matching TRBD2. The length of the CDR3 is 18 residues. The V gene's germline CDR1 is SEHNR and CDR2 FQNEAQ (reference sequence). V gave up 2 bases and J gave up 6 bases; unmatched junction bases: 14. The CDR3 spells CASSLTHLAGVKSNEQFF. The CDR3 DNA reads TGTGCCAGCAGCTTAACCCACTTAGCGGGAGTAAAAAGCAATGAGCAGTTCTTC.

The table lists this clone with a count of one. The rearrangement uses TRBV4-2 and TRBJ2-5, with D possibly TRBD2 on 5 matching bases. Trimming left V 7 bases short and J 4 bases short, with 25 bases between. The CDR3 loop spans 17 amino acids. Germline CDR1 LGHNA, CDR2 YNFKEQ. The CDR3 DNA sequence: TGTGCCAGCAACCTAGACGCCCATGGGAACAGCGGAGAGACCCAGTACTTC. Encoded protein: CASNLDAHGNSGETQYF.

This clone was seen a few times. The chain couples TRBV25-1 to TRBJ2-3, with a weak D call TRBD1 (5 bases). Trimming left V 7 bases short and J 2 bases short, with 19 bases between. CDR3 size: 16 residues. The germline CDR1 and CDR2 sequences are MGHDK and SYGVNS. This chain's CDR3 is CASTAPVGDDTDTQYF. The CDR3 nucleotides read TGTGCCAGCACCGCCCCCGTAGGGGATGACACAGATACGCAGTATTTT.

V is TRBV6-5 and J is TRBJ1-2; TRBD1 might be the D (5 bases). CDR1 is MNHEY, CDR2 SVGAGI, per germline. CDR3 size: 14 residues. V shed 0 bases and J shed 8 bases, with 13 bases lying between them. The chain's CDR3 is CASSYSGGVKGYTF. The CDR3 DNA sequence: TGTGCCAGCAGTTACTCCGGGGGGGTAAAAGGCTACACCTTC.

V is TRBV7-9 and J is TRBJ2-3, with TRBD2 identical over 7 bases. V gave up 5 bases and J gave up 5 bases; unmatched junction bases: 7. The CDR3 has 14 amino acids. Germline CDR1 reads SEHNR; CDR2 reads FQNEAQ (reference sequence). CDR3 residues: CASSLASGGDTQYF. CDR3 bases: TGTGCCAGCAGCCTCGCTAGCGGCGGAGATACGCAGTATTTT.

This clone has a single count. The chain combines TRBV5-6 with TRBJ1-5; 10 nucleotides align to TRBD1. Germline lookup yields CDR1 SGHDT and CDR2 YYEEEE. V shed 2 bases, J shed 3 bases, and the junction held 8 bases outside the gene matches. The CDR3 totals 17 residues. The CDR3 region is CASSFTEGTGANQPQHF. For the CDR3, the DNA is TGTGCCAGCAGCTTCACAGAGGGGACAGGGGCCAATCAGCCCCAGCATTTT.

The genes are TRBV4-2 and TRBJ2-7, with TRBD2 matching 13 bases. J was trimmed by 2 bases and V by 3 bases; bases with no gene match: 10. The germline gives CDR1 LGHNA, CDR2 YNFKEQ. This CDR3 has 18 residues. CDR3 in amino acids: CASSQRTSGGEIPYEQYF. Written as DNA, the CDR3 is TGTGCCAGCAGCCAGAGGACTAGCGGGGGCGAAATTCCCTACGAGCAGTACTTC.

This chain connects TRBV2 to TRBJ1-2, with a weak D call TRBD1 (5 bases). Per germline, CDR1 SNHLY and CDR2 FYNNEI. V gave up 2 bases and J gave up 6 bases, with 13 bases separating them. This CDR3 spans 14 amino acids. CDR3 residues: CASSEISRQNGYTF. The CDR3 bases are TGTGCCAGCAGTGAAATTTCGAGACAGAATGGCTACACCTTC.